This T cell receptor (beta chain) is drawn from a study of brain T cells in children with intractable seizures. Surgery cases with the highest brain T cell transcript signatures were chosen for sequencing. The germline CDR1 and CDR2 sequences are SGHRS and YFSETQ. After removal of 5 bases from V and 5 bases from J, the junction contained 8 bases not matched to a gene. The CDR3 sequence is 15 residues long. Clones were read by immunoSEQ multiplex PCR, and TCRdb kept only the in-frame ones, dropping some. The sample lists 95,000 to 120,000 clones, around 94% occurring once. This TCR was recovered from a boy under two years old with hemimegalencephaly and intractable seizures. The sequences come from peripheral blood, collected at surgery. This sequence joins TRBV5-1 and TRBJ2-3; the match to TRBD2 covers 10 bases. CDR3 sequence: CASSYLAGVVDTQYF. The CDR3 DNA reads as TGCGCCAGCAGTTATCTAGCGGGAGTGGTAGATACGCAGTATTTT. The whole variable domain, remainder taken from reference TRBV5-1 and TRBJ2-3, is KAGVTQTPRYLIKTRGQQVTLSCSPISGHRSVSWYQQTPGQGLQFLFEYFSETQRNKGNFPGRFSGRQFSNSRSEMNVSTLELGDSALYLCASSYLAGVVDTQYFGPGTRLTVL.